Following are 21 T cell receptor beta chains from one sample sequenced in a study of neoadjuvant anti-PD-1 for oral cavity cancer. The repertoire was sequenced with immunoSEQ multiplex PCR; TCRdb's copy has only in-frame clones and lacks some. The sample lists 14,000 to 15,000 clones; approximately 40% were seen once. As for time point: after neoadjuvant nivolumab, at surgical resection. The sequences come from tumor tissue, collected after nivolumab (anti-PD-1) treatment. The receptors were gathered from a person aged 35 to 85 with oral cavity squamous cell carcinoma.

The chain employs TRBV28 and TRBJ2-2; 7 nucleotides line up with TRBD1. Germline lookup yields CDR1 MDHEN and CDR2 SYDVKM. Losses at the gene ends were 5 bases for V and 1 base for J; bases not matched to a gene: 10. CDR3 length equals 17 residues. CDR3 loop: CASSRNPGQWNTGELFF. CDR3 in DNA: TGTGCCAGCAGTCGCAATCCGGGACAGTGGAACACCGGGGAGCTGTTTTTT.

The table lists this clone with a few counts. The rearrangement uses TRBV29-1 and TRBJ2-5; 14 positions match TRBD2. Germline V gene lookup returns CDR1 SQVTM and CDR2 ANQGSEA. This CDR3 spans 15 amino acids. Trimming took 6 bases from V and 4 from J; bases not matched to a gene: 7. CDR3 amino acids: CSVRTSGGRGETQYF. The CDR3 bases are TGCAGCGTGAGGACTAGCGGGGGGAGAGGAGAGACCCAGTACTTC. The full variable domain, with the rest looked up from reference TRBV29-1 and TRBJ2-5, is SAVISQKPSRDICQRGTSLTIQCQVDSQVTMMFWYRQQPGQSLTLIATANQGSEATYESGFVIDKFPISRPNLTFSTLTVSNMSPEDSSIYLCSVRTSGGRGETQYFGPGTRLLVL.

The chain links TRBV7-8 to TRBJ2-3; D uncertain. This CDR3 has 12 residues. V dropped 3 bases and J dropped 3 bases, with 4 bases sitting between them. Germline lookup yields CDR1 SGHVS and CDR2 FQNEAQ. CDR3 in DNA: TGTGCCAGCAGCTTTGGTACAGATACGCAGTATTTT. Its protein is CASSFGTDTQYF.

The chain has TRBV30 and TRBJ1-3; D is unresolved. CDR1 is GTSNPN, CDR2 SVGIG, per germline (reference sequence). The CDR3 has 16 amino acids. Trimming took off 0 bases at V and 0 bases at J, with 12 bases between the two ends. CDR3: CAWSVMAGVSGNTIYF. For the CDR3, the DNA is TGTGCCTGGAGTGTAATGGCCGGGGTCTCTGGAAACACCATATATTTT.

By sample fraction, this clone is medium-sized. The chain couples TRBV11-2 to TRBJ2-3, with D uncertain. V was cut by 3 bases and J by 3 bases, with 4 bases left in between. CDR3 length: 12 amino acids. Germline V CDR1 and CDR2: SGHAT, FQNNGV. The CDR3 DNA reads TGTGCCAGCAGCTTTGGTACAGATACGCAGTATTTT. This encodes CASSFGTDTQYF.

The V and J genes are TRBV6-5 and TRBJ2-5, with D hard to call. CDR1 and CDR2 (germline): MNHEY, SVGAGI. The CDR3 extends over 13 amino acids. V lost 5 bases and J lost 2, with 9 bases in between. The DNA of the CDR3 is TGTGCCAGCAGTGGTGGACGGCAAGAGACCCAGTACTTC. Translating gives CASSGGRQETQYF.

This clone is medium-sized. The rearrangement links TRBV30 to TRBJ2-3; 11 bases are shared with TRBD2. Germline V gene data show CDR1 as GTSNPN and CDR2 as SVGIG (reference sequence). The CDR3 has 15 residues. Germline trimming cut 3 bases from V and 3 bases from J; bases unmatched to any gene: 5. The CDR3: CAWSSGLAVTDTQYF. The CDR3 region has the DNA TGTGCCTGGAGCTCGGGACTAGCGGTAACAGATACGCAGTATTTT.

This clone counts as medium-sized. The rearrangement links TRBV2 to TRBJ2-2; 8 bases are a match to TRBD1. V gave up 6 bases and J gave up 4 bases; unmatched junction bases: 7. The CDR3 contains 15 residues. Germline V gene lookup returns CDR1 SNHLY and CDR2 FYNNEI. The DNA for the CDR3 is TGTGCCAGCAGCAGACGGACAGGGACCACCGGGGAGCTGTTTTTT. Its protein product is CASSRRTGTTGELFF.

The chain carries TRBV13 and TRBJ2-7, with D uncertain. The CDR3 consists of 16 residues. Germline V gives CDR1 PRHDT, CDR2 FYEKMQ (reference sequence). The V gene lost 2 bases and the J gene lost 1 base, with 15 bases spanning the gap. CDR3 in amino acids: CASSLRLRASSYEQYF. The CDR3 DNA follows: TGTGCCAGCAGCTTAAGGCTCCGCGCCTCTTCCTACGAGCAGTACTTC.

The V and J genes are TRBV19 and TRBJ1-2; tentatively, D is TRBD1 (5 bases). Germline CDR1 and CDR2: LNHDA and SQIVND (reference sequence). The CDR3 loop spans 13 amino acids. Trimming removed 1 base from V and 6 bases from J, with 9 bases in between. The CDR3: CASSIGGGDGYTF. DNA of the CDR3: TGTGCCAGTAGTATAGGGGGCGGCGATGGCTACACCTTC.

V is TRBV19 and J is TRBJ2-7; D is perhaps TRBD2 (5 bases). CDR3 length: 12 amino acids. Germline V gene sequence: CDR1 LNHDA, CDR2 SQIVND (reference sequence). Trimming removed 6 bases at V and 6 bases at J, with 12 bases between. The CDR3 DNA follows: TGTGCCAGTAGCGGGGTCTCCCGCGAGCAGTACTTC. Amino acid sequence: CASSGVSREQYF.

This clone was seen repeatedly, ten times or more. The genes are TRBV9 and TRBJ2-5, with TRBD2 matching 7 bases. The CDR3 runs 17 residues. The J segment lost 5 bases and the V segment lost 0 bases, leaving 13 bases of the junction unmatched. Germline V gene lookup returns CDR1 SGDLS and CDR2 YYNGEE. For the CDR3, the DNA is TGTGCCAGCAGCGTAGGACTAGCATACGGAGCTGGGGAGACCCAGTACTTC. It is translated as CASSVGLAYGAGETQYF.

In regard to this clone: It may be a read error: a sequence one base away is much more abundant. Different DNA sequences within this sample yield the same CDR3. CDR3 nucleotide sequence: TGCGCCAGCAGCTTGGCGGGGATGTCCTCCTACGAGCAGTACTTC. Translating it yields CASSLAGMSSYEQYF. V gene TRBV5-1 combines with J gene TRBJ2-7, with D tentatively TRBD2 (5 bases). V was clipped by 0 bases and J by 0 bases, with 10 bases between them. In germline, CDR1 is SGHRS, CDR2 YFSETQ. The CDR3 runs to 15 residues.

This chain connects TRBV7-2 to TRBJ1-5; D is unresolved. The CDR3 spans 13 residues. Germline V gives CDR1 SGHTA, CDR2 FQGNSA. The V end was cut by 5 bases, the J end by 4 bases, with 9 bases between. DNA of the CDR3: TGTGCCAGCAGCCCCGATTTAAATCAGCCCCAGCATTTT. It encodes CASSPDLNQPQHF.

CDR3 in amino acids: CASSPTVAGTDTQYF. The CDR3 nucleotides are TGTGCCAGCAGCCCTACTGTAGCGGGCACAGATACGCAGTATTTT. V usage is TRBV7-2 and J usage is TRBJ2-3; D is possibly TRBD2 (6 bases). Germline CDR1 is SGHTA and CDR2 is FQGNSA. With 5 bases removed from V and 1 base from J, the gap between germline ends came to 13 bases. The CDR3 is made up of 15 amino acids.

This clone is categorized as medium-sized. The chain has TRBV14 and TRBJ1-4; TRBD1 is a possible D gene (5 bases). The length of the CDR3 is 15 residues. CDR1 is SGHDN and CDR2 is FVKESK in the germline V gene. Between the trimmed V and J ends, which lost 3 bases and 3 bases, there was a span of 11 bases. The CDR3 region is CASSHGGIANEKLFF. CDR3 bases: TGTGCCAGCAGCCATGGGGGAATTGCTAATGAAAAACTGTTTTTT.

This clone was seen more than once but under ten times. J is TRBJ2-1 and V is TRBV7-2; 7 bases match TRBD2. The CDR3 spans 18 residues. V dropped 0 bases and J dropped 0; count of bases not matched to a gene: 8. Germline CDR1 is SGHTA and CDR2 is FQGNSA. This CDR3 reads CASSLARRGLGSYNEQFF. The CDR3, as DNA: TGTGCCAGCAGCTTAGCAAGAAGAGGACTAGGCTCCTACAATGAGCAGTTCTTC.

The V call is TRBV19, the J call TRBJ1-1, with TRBD1 matching 12 bases. This CDR3 has 17 amino acids. J was trimmed by 0 bases and V by 3 bases; bases with no gene match: 5. CDR1 LNHDA and CDR2 SQIVND come from the germline V gene (reference sequence). The CDR3 spells CASSIRGQGAVNTEAFF. The CDR3 DNA sequence: TGTGCCAGTAGTATTAGGGGACAGGGGGCCGTGAACACTGAAGCTTTCTTT.

This clone is medium-sized by share. The chain recombines TRBV27 with TRBJ2-2; a weak D match, TRBD2 (5 bases). Trimming stripped 8 bases from V and 0 bases from J, with 16 bases between. The germline gives CDR1 MNHEY, CDR2 SMNVEV (reference sequence). The CDR3 has 16 residues. This CDR3 is CASRYNGVANTGELFF. CDR3 nucleotides: TGTGCCAGCCGTTATAACGGGGTCGCGAACACCGGGGAGCTGTTTTTT.

V usage is TRBV5-4 and J usage is TRBJ2-2, with D tentatively TRBD2 (7 bases). The CDR3 is 15 residues long. V was trimmed by 2 bases and J by 3 bases, leaving 11 bases between them. Per the germline V gene, CDR1 is SGHNT and CDR2 is YYREEE (reference sequence). This chain's CDR3 is CASSFGRGHTGELFF. The CDR3 nucleotides are TGTGCCAGCAGCTTTGGGCGGGGGCACACCGGGGAGCTGTTTTTT.

This clone has just a few counts. The chain couples TRBV20-1 to TRBJ2-7; weak D call: TRBD1 (6 bases). V gave up 6 bases and J gave up 5 bases, with 11 bases separating them. The germline CDR1 and CDR2 sequences are DFQATT and SNEGSKA (reference sequence). The CDR3 is 11 residues long. The CDR3 DNA reads as TGCAGTGCGAGGGACATCGACGAGCAGTACTTC. As protein: CSARDIDEQYF.